The sequence of this T cell receptor beta chain was determined in a study of a mutant IDH1 vaccine in newly diagnosed glioma. Whole-study context: Vaccine dosing followed radiotherapy by 4-6 weeks, or accompanied temozolomide cycles. General study findings and limits: It seemed that pseudoprogression was not linked to changes in the top peripheral T cell clonotypes.

The time point here: week 5, during vaccination. Doses comprised 300 ug of mutant IDH1 20-mer peptide each, plus topical imiquimod. As regards this clone: Antigen: not known.

The CDR3 totals 18 residues. V was pared by 4 bases and J by 8 bases, with 18 bases of the junction left unmatched. The germline V gene has CDR1 MGHDK and CDR2 SYGVNS. Here immunoSEQ multiplex PCR was the method, and the copy in TCRdb shows in-frame clones only, minus some. The profile shows tens of thousands of clones, 70% to 90% of them singletons. The chain carries TRBV25-1 and TRBJ2-1; 9 positions match TRBD2. This specimen was PBMCs, taken from a glioma patient whose treatment included an IDH1 peptide vaccine. The TCR comes from a middle-aged man with glioma. The DNA for the CDR3 is TGTGCCAGCAGTGTCCGAGCGGGCTTGCTAGCGGGAATCTATGAGCAGTTCTTC. Its protein is CASSVRAGLLAGIYEQFF.